The clone carrying this T cell receptor beta chain showed up just a few times. The antigen is not known. The iRepertoire nested amplicon-rescue multiplex PCR amplified TCR alpha and beta CDR3s from RNA. TCRdb independently ran MiXCR on the multiplex PCR reads; one entry per CDR3 protein. The sample includes roughly 190,000 distinct CDR3 sequences, over 30% of them seen just once. The J segment lost 7 bases and the V segment lost 1 base, leaving 7 bases of the junction unmatched. Germline values: CDR1 MNHEY, CDR2 SMNVEV (reference sequence). The CDR3 sequence is 15 residues long. The data originate from a study of glioma-infiltrating T cells. Study observations and caveats: Above-expected tissue-blood divergence occurred in all gliomas, most in low-grade ones.

The origin of this receptor is a human donor with low-grade glioma or glioblastoma, undergoing nonglioma brain surgery, or in good health (not recorded which). J is TRBJ2-5 and V is TRBV27; 9 positions match TRBD1. What was sequenced was glioma tissue, nonneoplastic brain tissue, or PBMCs (not recorded which). The CDR3 nucleotides are TGTGCCAGCAGTTTATTTGGACAGGGGATGGGGACCCAGTACTTC. It codes for CASSLFGQGMGTQYF.